The 6 T cell receptor beta chains in this list originate from one sample, sequenced in a study of response to subunit inactivated influenza vaccine. TCRdb passed the RT-PCR reads through MiXCR, listing each CDR3 protein once. The sample contains about 540,000 distinct CDR3 sequences, roughly a quarter of which appear only once. These records were also assigned to another study, of T cells expressing NK-cell markers. In that study: UMI-tagged 5'RACE template switching yielded the TCR beta cDNA.

The input for sequencing was CD4+ T cells sorted from PBMCs, taken approximately 13 days after vaccination. These receptor sequences come from a man aged 50-59 years who received an inactivated influenza vaccine.

V and J are TRBV7-3 and TRBJ2-2; weak D call: TRBD2 (5 bases). Germline-derived CDR1 and CDR2 are SGHTA and FQGTGA. The CDR3 covers 14 residues. The V and J ends lost 5 bases and 1 base respectively, with 8 bases between them. The DNA for the CDR3 is TGTGCCAGCAGCCGGAGGTTGAACACCGGGGAGCTGTTTTTT. It yields the protein CASSRRLNTGELFF.

The rearrangement joins TRBV30 to TRBJ2-7; either TRBD1 or TRBD2 may fit D (5 bases each). The CDR3 length is 15 residues. The V end lost 2 bases, the J end lost 1 base, and 15 bases lay between the germline ends. Germline loops: CDR1 GTSNPN, CDR2 SVGIG (reference sequence). In DNA form, the CDR3 reads TGTGCCTGGAGTTCTATCCAGGGACCTTCCTACGAGCAGTACTTC. Amino acids: CAWSSIQGPSYEQYF.

This clonotype has at least ten counts. The chain joins TRBV18 to TRBJ2-6; 10 bases map to TRBD2. Unmatched junction bases numbered 4, after V lost 2 bases and J lost 0 bases. The CDR3 length is 18 residues. CDR1 and CDR2 (germline): KGHSH, LQKENI. The DNA for the CDR3 is TGTGCCAGCTCACCAAGCCTAGCGGGAGTCTCTGGGGCCAACGTCCTGACTTTC. Protein product: CASSPSLAGVSGANVLTF.

This sequence joins TRBV29-1 and TRBJ2-5; no definite D call. The V end lost 2 bases, the J end lost 2 bases, and 9 bases lay between the germline ends. The CDR3 is made up of 13 amino acids. Germline V CDR1 and CDR2: SQVTM, ANQGSEA. The CDR3 nucleotides are TGCAGCGTTGAATTGGCCGGACAAGAGACCCAGTACTTC. Amino acids: CSVELAGQETQYF.

J is TRBJ2-1 and V is TRBV7-9; a possible D gene is TRBD2 (5 bases). The CDR3 has 11 amino acids. Germline loops: CDR1 SEHNR, CDR2 FQNEAQ (reference sequence). The CDR3 protein is CVMVRGNEQFF. The CDR3 DNA reads as TGTGTAATGGTCCGGGGCAATGAGCAGTTCTTC.

The V and J genes are TRBV6-1 and TRBJ2-1, with a possible D match to TRBD2 (7 bases). The length of the CDR3 is 17 residues. V lost 6 bases to trimming and J lost 8 bases, with 26 bases between them. Per the germline V gene, CDR1 is MNHNS and CDR2 is SASEGT. The CDR3 sequence is CASSRGWGRGARDEQFF. DNA of the CDR3: TGTGCCAGCAGCCGGGGTTGGGGTCGGGGGGCTAGGGATGAGCAGTTCTTC.